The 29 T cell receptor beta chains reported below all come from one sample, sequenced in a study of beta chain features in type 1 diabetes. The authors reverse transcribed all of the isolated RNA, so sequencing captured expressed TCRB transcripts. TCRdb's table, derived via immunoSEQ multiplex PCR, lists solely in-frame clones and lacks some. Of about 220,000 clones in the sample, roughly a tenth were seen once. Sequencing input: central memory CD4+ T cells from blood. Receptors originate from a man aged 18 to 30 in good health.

CDR3 in DNA: TGTGCCAGCAGCTTAGGATCCGGGAGGGGGCAAGAGACCCAGTACTTC. This encodes CASSLGSGRGQETQYF. This sequence joins TRBV7-9 and TRBJ2-5; 8 bases fit TRBD2. The CDR3 totals 16 residues. V trimming: 1 base; J trimming: 2 bases; junction bases outside the gene matches: 6. CDR1 is SEHNR, CDR2 FQNEAQ, per germline (reference sequence).

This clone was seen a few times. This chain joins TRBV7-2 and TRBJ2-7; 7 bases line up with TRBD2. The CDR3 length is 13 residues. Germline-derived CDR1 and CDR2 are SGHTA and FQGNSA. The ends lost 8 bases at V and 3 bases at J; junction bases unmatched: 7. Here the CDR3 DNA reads TGTGCCAGCTTGGTTGAGCGGGGCTACGAGCAGTACTTC. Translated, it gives CASLVERGYEQYF.

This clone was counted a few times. The CDR3 is CAWSNRPNTEAFF. For the CDR3, the DNA is TGTGCCTGGAGTAACAGACCAAACACTGAAGCTTTCTTT. V usage is TRBV30 and J usage is TRBJ1-1; D gene uncertain. The CDR3 loop spans 13 amino acids. Germline loops: CDR1 GTSNPN, CDR2 SVGIG (reference sequence). V was clipped by 2 bases and J by 2 bases, with 9 bases between them.

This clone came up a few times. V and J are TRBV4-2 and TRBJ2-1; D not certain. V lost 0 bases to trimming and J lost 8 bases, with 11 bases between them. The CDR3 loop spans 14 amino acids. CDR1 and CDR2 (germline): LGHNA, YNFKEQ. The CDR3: CASSQDYPSHEQFF. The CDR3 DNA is TGTGCCAGCAGCCAAGATTACCCAAGTCATGAGCAGTTCTTC.

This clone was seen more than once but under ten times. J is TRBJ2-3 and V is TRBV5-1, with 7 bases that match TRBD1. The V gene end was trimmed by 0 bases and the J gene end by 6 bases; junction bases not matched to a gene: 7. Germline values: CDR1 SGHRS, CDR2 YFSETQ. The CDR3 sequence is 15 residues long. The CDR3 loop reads CASSLARQGGDTQYF. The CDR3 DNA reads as TGCGCCAGCAGCTTGGCCCGACAGGGCGGGGATACGCAGTATTTT.

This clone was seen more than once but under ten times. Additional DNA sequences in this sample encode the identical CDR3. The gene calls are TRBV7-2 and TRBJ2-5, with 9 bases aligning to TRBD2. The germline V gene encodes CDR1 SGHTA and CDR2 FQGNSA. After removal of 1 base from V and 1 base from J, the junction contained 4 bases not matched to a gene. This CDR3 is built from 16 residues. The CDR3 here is CASSLGPTSGQETQYF. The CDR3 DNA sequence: TGTGCCAGCAGCTTAGGGCCGACTAGCGGCCAAGAGACCCAGTACTTC.

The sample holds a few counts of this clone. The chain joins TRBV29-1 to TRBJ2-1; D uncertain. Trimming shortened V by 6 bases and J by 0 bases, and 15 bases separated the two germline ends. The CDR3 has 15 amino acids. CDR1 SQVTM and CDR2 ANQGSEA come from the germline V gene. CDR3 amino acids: CSVDNTLSSYNEQFF. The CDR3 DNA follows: TGCAGCGTCGACAATACACTGAGCTCCTACAATGAGCAGTTCTTC.

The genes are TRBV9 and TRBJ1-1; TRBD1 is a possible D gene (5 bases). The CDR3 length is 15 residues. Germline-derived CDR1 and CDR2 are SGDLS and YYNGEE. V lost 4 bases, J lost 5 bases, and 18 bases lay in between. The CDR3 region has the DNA TGTGCCAGCAGCCCCACCGGGGGAGGAGGGACTGAAGCTTTCTTT. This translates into CASSPTGGGGTEAFF.

CDR3 sequence (DNA): TGTGCCAGCAGTTTGCAGGAGTGGGTGGCAAGCTACACCTTC. Translated: CASSLQEWVASYTF. V usage is TRBV27 and J usage is TRBJ1-2; unclear D gene. V gave up 3 bases and J gave up 9 bases, with 17 bases separating them. This CDR3 contains 14 residues. The germline gives CDR1 MNHEY, CDR2 SMNVEV (reference sequence).

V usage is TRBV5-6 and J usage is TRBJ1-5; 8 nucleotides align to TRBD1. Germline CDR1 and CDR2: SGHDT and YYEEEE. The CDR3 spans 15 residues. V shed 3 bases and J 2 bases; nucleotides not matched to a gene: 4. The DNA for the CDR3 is TGTGCCAGCAGCTCCAGGGGGCAAGGCAATCAGCCCCAGCATTTT. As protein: CASSSRGQGNQPQHF.

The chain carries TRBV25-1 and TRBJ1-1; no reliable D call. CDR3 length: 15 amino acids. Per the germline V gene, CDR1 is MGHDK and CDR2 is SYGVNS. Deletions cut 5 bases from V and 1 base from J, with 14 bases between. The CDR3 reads CASSPVTRRNTEAFF. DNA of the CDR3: TGTGCCAGCAGTCCGGTAACCAGGCGGAACACTGAAGCTTTCTTT. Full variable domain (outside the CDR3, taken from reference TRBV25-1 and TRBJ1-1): EADIYQTPRYLVIGTGKKITLECSQTMGHDKMYWYQQDPGMELHLIHYSYGVNSTEKGDLSSESTVSRIRTEHFPLTLESARPSHTSQYLCASSPVTRRNTEAFFGQGTRLTVV.

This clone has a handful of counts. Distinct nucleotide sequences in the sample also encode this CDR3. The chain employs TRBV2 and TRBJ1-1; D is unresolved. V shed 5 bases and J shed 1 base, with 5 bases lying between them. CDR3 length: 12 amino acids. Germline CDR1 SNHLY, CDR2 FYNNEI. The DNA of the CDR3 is TGTGCCAGCAGTCCGGGGAACACTGAAGCTTTCTTT. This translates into CASSPGNTEAFF.

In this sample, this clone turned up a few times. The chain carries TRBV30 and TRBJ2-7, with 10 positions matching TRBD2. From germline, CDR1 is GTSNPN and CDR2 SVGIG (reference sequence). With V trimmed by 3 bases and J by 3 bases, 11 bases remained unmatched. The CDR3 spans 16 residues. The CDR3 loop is CAWSKPASGSSYEQYF. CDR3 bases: TGTGCCTGGAGCAAGCCAGCTAGCGGGAGCAGCTACGAGCAGTACTTC.

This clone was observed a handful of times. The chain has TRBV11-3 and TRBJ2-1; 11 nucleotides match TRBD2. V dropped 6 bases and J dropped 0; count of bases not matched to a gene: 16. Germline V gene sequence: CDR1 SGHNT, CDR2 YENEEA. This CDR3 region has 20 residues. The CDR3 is CASSGGTSGTHSSSYNEQFF. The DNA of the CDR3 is TGTGCCAGCAGTGGAGGGACTAGCGGTACCCATTCGAGCTCCTACAATGAGCAGTTCTTC.

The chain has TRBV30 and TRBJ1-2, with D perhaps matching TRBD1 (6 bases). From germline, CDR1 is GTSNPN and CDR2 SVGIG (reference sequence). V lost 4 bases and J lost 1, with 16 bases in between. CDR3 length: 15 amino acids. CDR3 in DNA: TGTGCCTGGACAAGGGGGAGGTCCCTTAACTATGGCTACACCTTC. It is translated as CAWTRGRSLNYGYTF.

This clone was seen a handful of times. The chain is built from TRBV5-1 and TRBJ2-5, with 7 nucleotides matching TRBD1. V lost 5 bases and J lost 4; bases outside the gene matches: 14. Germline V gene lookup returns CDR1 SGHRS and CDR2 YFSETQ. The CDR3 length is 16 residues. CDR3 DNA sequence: TGCGCCAGCAGTCCCCCACAGGGGAATGGGGGAGAGACCCAGTACTTC. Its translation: CASSPPQGNGGETQYF. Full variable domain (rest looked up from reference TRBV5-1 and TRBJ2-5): KAGVTQTPRYLIKTRGQQVTLSCSPISGHRSVSWYQQTPGQGLQFLFEYFSETQRNKGNFPGRFSGRQFSNSRSEMNVSTLELGDSALYLCASSPPQGNGGETQYFGPGTRLLVL.

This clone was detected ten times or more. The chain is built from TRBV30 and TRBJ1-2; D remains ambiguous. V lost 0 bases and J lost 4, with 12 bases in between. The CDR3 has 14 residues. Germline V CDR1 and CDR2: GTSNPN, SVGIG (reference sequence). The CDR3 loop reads CAWSVAFDLYGYTF. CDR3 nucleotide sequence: TGTGCCTGGAGTGTCGCCTTCGATCTCTATGGCTACACCTTC.

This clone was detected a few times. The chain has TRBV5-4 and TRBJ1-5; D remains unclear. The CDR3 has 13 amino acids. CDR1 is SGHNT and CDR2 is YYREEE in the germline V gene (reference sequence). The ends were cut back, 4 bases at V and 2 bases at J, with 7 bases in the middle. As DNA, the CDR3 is TGTGCCAGCAGCCTAAACGGCAATCAGCCCCAGCATTTT. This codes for CASSLNGNQPQHF.

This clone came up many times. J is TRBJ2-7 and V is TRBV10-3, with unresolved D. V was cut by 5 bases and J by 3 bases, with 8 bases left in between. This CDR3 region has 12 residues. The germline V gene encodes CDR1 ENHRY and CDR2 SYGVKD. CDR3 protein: CAISPLDYEQYF. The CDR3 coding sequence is TGTGCCATCAGTCCTCTTGACTACGAGCAGTACTTC.

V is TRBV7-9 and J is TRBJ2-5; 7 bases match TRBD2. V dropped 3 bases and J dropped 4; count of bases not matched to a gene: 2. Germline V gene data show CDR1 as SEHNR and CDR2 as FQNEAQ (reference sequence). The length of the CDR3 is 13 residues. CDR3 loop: CASSFPGGETQYF. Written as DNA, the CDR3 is TGTGCCAGCAGCTTCCCGGGGGGAGAGACCCAGTACTTC.

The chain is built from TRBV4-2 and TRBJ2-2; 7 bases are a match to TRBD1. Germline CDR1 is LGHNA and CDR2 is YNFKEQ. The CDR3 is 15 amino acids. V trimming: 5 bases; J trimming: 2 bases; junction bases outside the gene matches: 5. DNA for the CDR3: TGTGCCAGCAGCAAGGGACAGTTCAACACCGGGGAGCTGTTTTTT. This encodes CASSKGQFNTGELFF.

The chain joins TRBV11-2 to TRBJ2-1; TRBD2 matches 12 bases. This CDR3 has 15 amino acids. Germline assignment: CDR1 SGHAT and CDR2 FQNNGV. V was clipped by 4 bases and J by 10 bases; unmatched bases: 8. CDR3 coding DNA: TGTGCCAGCAGCTCTTCCTTGGGACTAGCGGGCGAGCAGTTCTTC. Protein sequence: CASSSSLGLAGEQFF.

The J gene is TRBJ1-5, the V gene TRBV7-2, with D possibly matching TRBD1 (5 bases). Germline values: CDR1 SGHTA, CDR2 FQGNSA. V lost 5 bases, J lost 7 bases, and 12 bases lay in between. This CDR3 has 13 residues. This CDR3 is CASSPGREQPQHF. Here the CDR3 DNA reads TGTGCCAGCAGCCCGGGCAGGGAGCAGCCCCAGCATTTT. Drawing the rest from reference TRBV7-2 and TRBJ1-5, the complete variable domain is GAGVSQSPSNKVTEKGKDVELRCDPISGHTALYWYRQSLGQGLEFLIYFQGNSAPDKSGLPSDRFSAERTGGSVSTLTIQRTQQEDSAVYLCASSPGREQPQHFGDGTRLSIL.

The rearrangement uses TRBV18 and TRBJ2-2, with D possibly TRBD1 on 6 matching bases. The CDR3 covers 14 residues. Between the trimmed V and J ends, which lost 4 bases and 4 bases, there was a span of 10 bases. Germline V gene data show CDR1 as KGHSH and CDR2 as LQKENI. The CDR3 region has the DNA TGTGCCAGCTCACGGGACACCACCACCGGGGAGCTGTTTTTT. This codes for CASSRDTTTGELFF.

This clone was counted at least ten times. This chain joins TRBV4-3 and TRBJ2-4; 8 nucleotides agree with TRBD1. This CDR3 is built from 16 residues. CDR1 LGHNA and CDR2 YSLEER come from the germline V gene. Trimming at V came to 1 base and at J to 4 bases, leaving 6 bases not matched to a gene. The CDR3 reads CASSQGGTGRKNIQYF. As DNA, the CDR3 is TGCGCCAGCAGCCAAGGAGGGACAGGACGGAAAAACATTCAGTACTTC.

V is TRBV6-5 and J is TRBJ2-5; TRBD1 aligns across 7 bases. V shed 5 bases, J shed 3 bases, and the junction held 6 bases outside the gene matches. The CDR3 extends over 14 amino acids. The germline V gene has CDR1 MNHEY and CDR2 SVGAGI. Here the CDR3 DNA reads TGTGCCAGCAGTGGCTGGGACAGAAAAGAGACCCAGTACTTC. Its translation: CASSGWDRKETQYF.

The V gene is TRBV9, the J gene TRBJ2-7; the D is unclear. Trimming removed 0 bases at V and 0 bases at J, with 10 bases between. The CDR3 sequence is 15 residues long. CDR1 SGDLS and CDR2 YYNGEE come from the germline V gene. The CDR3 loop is CASSVAVESSYEQYF. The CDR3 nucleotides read TGTGCCAGCAGCGTAGCGGTGGAGAGCTCCTACGAGCAGTACTTC.

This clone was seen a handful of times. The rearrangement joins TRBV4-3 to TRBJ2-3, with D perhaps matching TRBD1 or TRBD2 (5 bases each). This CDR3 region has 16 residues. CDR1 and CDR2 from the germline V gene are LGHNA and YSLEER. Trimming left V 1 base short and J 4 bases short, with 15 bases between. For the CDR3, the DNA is TGCGCCAGCAGCCAAGTCGTGGCTAGCAGGGCAGATACGCAGTATTTT. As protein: CASSQVVASRADTQYF.

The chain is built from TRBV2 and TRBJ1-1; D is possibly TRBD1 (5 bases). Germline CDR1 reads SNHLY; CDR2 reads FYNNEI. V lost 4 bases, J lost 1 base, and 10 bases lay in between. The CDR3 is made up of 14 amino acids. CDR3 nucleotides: TGTGCCAGCAGTGCCGACGGGGGGAACACTGAAGCTTTCTTT. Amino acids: CASSADGGNTEAFF.